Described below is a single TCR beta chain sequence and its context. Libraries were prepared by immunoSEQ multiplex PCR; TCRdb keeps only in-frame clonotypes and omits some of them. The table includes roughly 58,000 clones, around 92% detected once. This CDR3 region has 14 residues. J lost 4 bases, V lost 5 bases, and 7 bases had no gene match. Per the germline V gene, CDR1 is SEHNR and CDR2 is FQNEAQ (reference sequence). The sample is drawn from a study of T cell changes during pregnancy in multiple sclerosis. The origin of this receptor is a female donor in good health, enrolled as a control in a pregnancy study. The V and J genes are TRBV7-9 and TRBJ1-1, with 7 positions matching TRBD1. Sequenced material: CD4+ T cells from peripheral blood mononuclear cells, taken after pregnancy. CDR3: CASSARTGSTEAFF. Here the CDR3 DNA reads TGTGCCAGCAGCGCCCGGACAGGTTCCACTGAAGCTTTCTTT.